A single TCR beta chain is shown here with its context. No cognate antigen has been identified for it. Base qualities are not provided; no much larger clone lies one nucleotide away. The sample originates from a study of response to subunit inactivated influenza vaccine listed by TCRdb under 2018. For context, the study as a whole: The study used deep quantitative T cell receptor repertoire profiling to track responses to a trivalent subunit inactivated influenza vaccine. General findings and caveats noted by the study authors: The authors proposed that each seasonal influenza vaccination may bring in only a limited number of new T cells.

CDR1 and CDR2, per the germline V gene, are LGHNA and YNFKEQ. Trimming accounts for 4 bases at V and 2 bases at J, while the number of junction bases matched to no gene is 10. Including the terminal cysteine and phenylalanine, the CDR3 comprises 16 residues. The read is trimmed to its CDR3 DNA, 48 bases read in frame from base 1. The library was produced with RT-PCR. The sequencer listed for this sample is Illumina HiSeq 2500. TCRdb reanalyzed the raw reads on its own, using fastp at Q25 for trimming and MiXCR for clone calling, and kept in-frame beta chains. Rows with a matching CDR3 protein are joined into one entry that keeps the most common DNA and genes. The sample profile shows hundreds of thousands of distinct CDR3 sequences; 14% of them were found once. 7.6% of the sample comes from the top ten.

Here the sequenced sample was PBMCs from blood, taken roughly 15 days before vaccination. The chain is encoded by TRBV4-2 joined to TRBJ1-2, with 7 bases matching TRBD1. This TCR derives from a man aged 50 or older who received an inactivated influenza vaccine. Donor details come from another sample of the same person, matched by shared clones. The sequenced DNA is TGTGCCAGCAGCCCCCACCGGGACAGAATAAACTATGGCTACACCTTC. Its amino acids are CASSPHRDRINYGYTF.